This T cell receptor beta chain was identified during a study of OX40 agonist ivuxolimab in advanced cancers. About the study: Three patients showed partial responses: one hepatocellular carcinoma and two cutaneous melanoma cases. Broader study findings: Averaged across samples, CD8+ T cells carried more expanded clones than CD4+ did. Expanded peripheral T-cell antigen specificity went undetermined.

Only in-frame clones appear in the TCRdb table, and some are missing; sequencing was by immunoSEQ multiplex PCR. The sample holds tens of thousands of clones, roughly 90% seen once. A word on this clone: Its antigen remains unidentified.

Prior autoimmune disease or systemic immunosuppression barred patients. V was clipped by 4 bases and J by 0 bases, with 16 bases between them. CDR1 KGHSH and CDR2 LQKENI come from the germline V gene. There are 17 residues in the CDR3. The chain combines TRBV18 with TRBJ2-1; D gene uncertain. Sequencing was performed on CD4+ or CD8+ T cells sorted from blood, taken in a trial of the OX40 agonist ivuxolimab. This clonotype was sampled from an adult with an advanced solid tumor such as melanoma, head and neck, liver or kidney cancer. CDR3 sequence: CASSRSILTGSYNEQFF. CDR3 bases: TGTGCCAGCTCACGATCGATACTGACTGGCTCCTACAATGAGCAGTTCTTC. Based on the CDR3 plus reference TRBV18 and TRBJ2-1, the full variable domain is NAGVMQNPRHLVRRRGQEARLRCSPMKGHSHVYWYRQLPEEGLKFMVYLQKENIIDESGMPKERFSAEFPKEGPSILRIQQVVRGDSAAYFCASSRSILTGSYNEQFFGPGTRLTVL.